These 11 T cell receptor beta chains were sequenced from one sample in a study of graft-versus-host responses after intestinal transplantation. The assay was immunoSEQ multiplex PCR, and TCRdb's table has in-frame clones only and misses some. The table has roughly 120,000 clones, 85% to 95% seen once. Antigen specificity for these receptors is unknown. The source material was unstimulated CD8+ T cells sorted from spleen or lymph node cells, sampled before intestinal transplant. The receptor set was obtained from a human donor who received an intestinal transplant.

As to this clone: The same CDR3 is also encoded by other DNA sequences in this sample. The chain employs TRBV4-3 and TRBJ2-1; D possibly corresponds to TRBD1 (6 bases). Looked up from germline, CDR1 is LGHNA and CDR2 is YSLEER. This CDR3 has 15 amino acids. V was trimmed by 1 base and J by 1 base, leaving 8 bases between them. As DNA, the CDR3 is TGCGCCAGCAGCCAAGGAGGGGGATCCTACAATGAGCAGTTCTTC. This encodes CASSQGGGSYNEQFF.

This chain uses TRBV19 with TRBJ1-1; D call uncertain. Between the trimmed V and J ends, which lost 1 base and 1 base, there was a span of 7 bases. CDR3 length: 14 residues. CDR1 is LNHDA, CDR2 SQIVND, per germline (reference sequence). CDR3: CASSIGTENTEAFF. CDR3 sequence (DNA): TGTGCCAGTAGTATAGGTACAGAGAACACTGAAGCTTTCTTT.

CDR3 bases: TGCGCCAGCAGTGGCGGTAGCAATCAGCCCCAGCATTTT. It encodes CASSGGSNQPQHF. The J gene is TRBJ1-5, the V gene TRBV10-2; no clear D. Trimming removed 4 bases from V and 0 bases from J, with 4 bases in between. Germline V gene lookup returns CDR1 WSHSY and CDR2 SAAADI. The CDR3 is made up of 13 amino acids.

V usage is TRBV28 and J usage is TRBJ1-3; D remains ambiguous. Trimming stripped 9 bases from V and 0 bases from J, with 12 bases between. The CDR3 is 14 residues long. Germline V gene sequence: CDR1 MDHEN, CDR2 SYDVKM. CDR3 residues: CASRPRASGNTIYF. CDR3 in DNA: TGTGCCAGTCGGCCTCGGGCCTCTGGAAACACCATATATTTT.

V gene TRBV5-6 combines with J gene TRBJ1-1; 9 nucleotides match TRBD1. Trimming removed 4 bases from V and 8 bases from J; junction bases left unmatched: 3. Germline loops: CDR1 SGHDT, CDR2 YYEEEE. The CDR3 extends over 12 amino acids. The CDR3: CASSPGQGEAFF. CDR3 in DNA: TGTGCCAGCAGCCCGGGACAGGGAGAAGCTTTCTTT.

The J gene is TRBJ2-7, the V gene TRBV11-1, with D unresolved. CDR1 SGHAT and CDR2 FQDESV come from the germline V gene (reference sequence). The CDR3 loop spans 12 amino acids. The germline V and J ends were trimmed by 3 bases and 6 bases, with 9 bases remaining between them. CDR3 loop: CASSLSPSEQYF. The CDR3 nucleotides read TGTGCCAGCAGCTTGAGTCCGAGCGAGCAGTACTTC.

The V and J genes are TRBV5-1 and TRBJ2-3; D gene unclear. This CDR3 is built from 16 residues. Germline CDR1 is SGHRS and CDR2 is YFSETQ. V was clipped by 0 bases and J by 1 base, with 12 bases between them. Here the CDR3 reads CASSLEGPIRTDTQYF. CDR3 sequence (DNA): TGCGCCAGCAGCTTGGAAGGACCCATTCGCACAGATACGCAGTATTTT.

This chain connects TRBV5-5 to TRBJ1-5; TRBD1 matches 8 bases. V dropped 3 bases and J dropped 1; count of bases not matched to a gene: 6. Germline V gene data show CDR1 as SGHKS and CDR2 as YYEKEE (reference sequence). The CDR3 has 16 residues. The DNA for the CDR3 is TGTGCCAGCAGCTCTCCGGACAGGGACAGCAATCAGCCCCAGCATTTT. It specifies CASSSPDRDSNQPQHF.

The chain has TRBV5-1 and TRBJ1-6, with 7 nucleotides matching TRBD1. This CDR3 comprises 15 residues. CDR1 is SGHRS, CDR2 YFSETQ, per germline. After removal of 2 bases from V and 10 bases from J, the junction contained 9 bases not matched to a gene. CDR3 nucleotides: TGCGCCAGCAGCTTTACAGGGGAAAAAGGGTCACCCCTCCACTTT. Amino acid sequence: CASSFTGEKGSPLHF.

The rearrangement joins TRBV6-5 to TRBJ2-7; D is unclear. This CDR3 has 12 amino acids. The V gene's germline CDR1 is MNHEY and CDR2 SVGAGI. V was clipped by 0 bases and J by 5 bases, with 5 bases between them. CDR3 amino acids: CASSYSTNEQYF. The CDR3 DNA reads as TGTGCCAGCAGTTACTCGACCAACGAGCAGTACTTC.

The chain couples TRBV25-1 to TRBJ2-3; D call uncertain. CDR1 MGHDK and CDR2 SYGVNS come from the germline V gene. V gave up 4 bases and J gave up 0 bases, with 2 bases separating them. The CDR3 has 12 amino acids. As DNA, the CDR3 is TGTGCCAGCAGTGCTAGCACAGATACGCAGTATTTT. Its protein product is CASSASTDTQYF.